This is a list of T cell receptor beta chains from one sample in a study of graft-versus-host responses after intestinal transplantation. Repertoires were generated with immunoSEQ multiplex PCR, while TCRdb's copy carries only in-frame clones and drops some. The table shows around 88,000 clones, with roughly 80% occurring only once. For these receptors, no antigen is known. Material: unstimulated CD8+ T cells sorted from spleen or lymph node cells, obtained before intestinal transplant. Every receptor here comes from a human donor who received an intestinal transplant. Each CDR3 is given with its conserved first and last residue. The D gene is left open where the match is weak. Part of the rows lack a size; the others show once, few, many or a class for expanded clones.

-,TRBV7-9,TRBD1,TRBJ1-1,TGTGCCAGCAGCTTGGACAGGGCTGAAGCTTTCTTT,CASSLDRAEAFF
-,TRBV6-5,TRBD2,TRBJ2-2,TGTGCCAGCAGAGTGAGCGGGAGCACCGGGGAGCTGTTTTTT,CASRVSGSTGELFF
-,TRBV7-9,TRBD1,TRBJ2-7,TGTGCCAGCAGCTCCGTCCCCAGGGACAGCTCCTACGAGCAGTACTTC,CASSSVPRDSSYEQYF
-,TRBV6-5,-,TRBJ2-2,TGTGCCAGCAGTCAGTTGGCCGGGGAGCTGTTTTTT,CASSQLAGELFF
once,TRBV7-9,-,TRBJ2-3,TGTGCCAGCAGCTTAGCTGAGGTTTACACAGATACGCAGTATTTT,CASSLAEVYTDTQYF
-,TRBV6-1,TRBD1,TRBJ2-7,TGTGCCAGCAGTCAATACAGGGGGCAGGAGCAGTACTTC,CASSQYRGQEQYF
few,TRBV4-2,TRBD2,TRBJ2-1,TGTGCCAGCAGCCAAGAAGGGTTAGCGGGGGGTCCGGGAGATGAGCAGTTCTTC,CASSQEGLAGGPGDEQFF
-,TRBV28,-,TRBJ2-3,TGTGCCAGCAGTTTAAAAGTCCGGGATACTAGCACAGATACGCAGTATTTT,CASSLKVRDTSTDTQYF
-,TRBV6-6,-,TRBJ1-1,TGTGCCAGCAGTTTAGCCGGGGGGGCACGCGCTGAAGCTTTCTTT,CASSLAGGARAEAFF
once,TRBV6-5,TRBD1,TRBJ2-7,TGTGCCAGCAGTTACCGGGACAGGGTACCCTACGAGCAGTACTTC,CASSYRDRVPYEQYF
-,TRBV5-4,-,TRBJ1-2,TGTGCCAGCAGCTTGACAGGGCGGGACTATGGCTACACCTTC,CASSLTGRDYGYTF
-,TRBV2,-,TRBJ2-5,TGTGCCAGCAGGTGGGGGTTCCAAGAGACCCAGTACTTC,CASRWGFQETQYF
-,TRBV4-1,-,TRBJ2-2,TGCGCCAGCAGCCAAGATGTCGAGAACACCGGGGAGCTGTTTTTT,CASSQDVENTGELFF